This is a list of T cell receptor beta chains from one sample in a study of Tregs in tolerant kidney transplant recipients. Assay: immunoSEQ multiplex PCR; the TCRdb copy retains only in-frame clones and omits some. This table has some 240,000 clones, roughly 84% appearing once. The sample taken for sequencing was CD4+ T cells from blood. These receptors originate from a human donor in good health. CDR3s include the opening cysteine and the closing phenylalanine or tryptophan. A D gene is named only where the DNA matches it firmly. Clone size is not always given. Where it is, it says once, few, many or a class for expanded clones.

size,D,V,J,DNA,CDR3
NA,NA,TRBV18,TRBJ2-5,TGTGCCAGCTCCCCCTCTCAACGCCGCAGAGAGACCCAGTACTTC,CASSPSQRRRETQYF
NA,NA,TRBV5-1,TRBJ2-1,TGCGCCAGCAGCTTGGAGGCAGCGTACAATGAGCAGTTCTTC,CASSLEAAYNEQFF
NA,NA,TRBV7-9,TRBJ1-2,TGTGCCAGCAGCCAATGGGAAGGGTCTAACTATGGCTACACCTTC,CASSQWEGSNYGYTF
NA,NA,TRBV29-1,TRBJ2-7,TGCAGCGTTGTGGAGGGGCACGAGCAGTACTTC,CSVVEGHEQYF
NA,NA,TRBV2,TRBJ2-2,TGTGCCAGCAGTCCCTCCGGGACTGCGAACACCGGGGAGCTGTTTTTT,CASSPSGTANTGELFF
NA,NA,TRBV9,TRBJ1-3,TGTGCCAGCAGCGTAGTAGGGGCAGGCTCTGGAAACACCATATATTTT,CASSVVGAGSGNTIYF
NA,NA,TRBV12-5,TRBJ2-5,TGTGCTAGTGGTTTGACCCTCAAGACTCGGCGGGAGACCCAGTACTTC,CASGLTLKTRRETQYF
NA,NA,TRBV13,TRBJ2-7,TGTGCCAGCAGTTTTGGGCAGGGGACCTCCTACGAGCAGTACTTC,CASSFGQGTSYEQYF
NA,TRBD1,TRBV5-6,TRBJ2-7,TGTGCCAGCAGCGTGGGACAGAGCTACGAGCAGTACTTC,CASSVGQSYEQYF
NA,TRBD1,TRBV5-4,TRBJ1-1,TGTGCCAGCAGCCAAGGGTTTGACAGGGGGGAGACTGAAGCTTTCTTT,CASSQGFDRGETEAFF
NA,NA,TRBV30,TRBJ2-1,TGTGCCTGGAGTGTATCCAATTTGAGGAATGAGCAGTTCTTC,CAWSVSNLRNEQFF
NA,NA,TRBV4-1,TRBJ1-5,TGCGCCAGCAGCCAAGCTAGGAGCGATCAGCCCCAGCATTTT,CASSQARSDQPQHF
NA,TRBD2,TRBV2,TRBJ2-2,TGTGCCAGCAGTGAAGCGGAGGCGGGAGTAATAGGGGAGCTGTTTTTT,CASSEAEAGVIGELFF
NA,TRBD1,TRBV19,TRBJ2-7,TGTGCCAGTAGCCGTCGGGACAGGGGGCGCCCCTACGAGCAGTACTTC,CASSRRDRGRPYEQYF
once,NA,TRBV5-1,TRBJ1-1,TGCGCCAGCAGCCCCGTGCAGACCCCGGGCACTGAAGCTTTCTTT,CASSPVQTPGTEAFF